The 17 T cell receptor beta chains listed next were all sequenced from one sample in a study of blood T cell repertoires in COVID-19. Repertoires were generated with immunoSEQ multiplex PCR, while TCRdb's copy carries only in-frame clones and drops some. The sample holds roughly 30,000 clones, approximately 88% seen once. The sample taken for sequencing was peripheral blood. The receptor set was obtained from a man aged 55-75 years with COVID-19, enrolled during active disease.

V and J are TRBV5-1 and TRBJ2-3, with a possible D match to TRBD1 (5 bases). V dropped 7 bases and J dropped 0 bases, with 18 bases sitting between them. This CDR3 contains 16 residues. Germline loops: CDR1 SGHRS, CDR2 YFSETQ. The CDR3 bases are TGCGCCAGCTGCCCTTGTGAGACAGTCAGCACAGATACGCAGTATTTT. Protein: CASCPCETVSTDTQYF.

DNA of the CDR3: TGTGCCAGCAGTCGGACCGGGACAGATTCCTACGAGCAGTACTTC. Translated: CASSRTGTDSYEQYF. The rearrangement uses TRBV6-5 and TRBJ2-7; TRBD1 agrees at 7 bases. The CDR3 runs to 15 residues. The germline V gene has CDR1 MNHEY and CDR2 SVGAGI. V lost 5 bases to trimming and J lost 1 base; unmatched junction nucleotides: 8.

J is TRBJ2-2 and V is TRBV4-2; 7 bases fit TRBD2. The germline CDR1 and CDR2 sequences are LGHNA and YNFKEQ. V lost 0 bases to trimming and J lost 6 bases; unmatched junction nucleotides: 10. The length of the CDR3 is 17 residues. CDR3 nucleotides: TGTGCCAGCAGCCAAGATCCCGCGGGAGAACCATCCGGGGAGCTGTTTTTT. Amino acids: CASSQDPAGEPSGELFF.

J is TRBJ1-5 and V is TRBV2, with a weak D call TRBD1 (5 bases). CDR1 and CDR2 from the germline V gene are SNHLY and FYNNEI. This CDR3 region has 16 residues. V was shortened by 2 bases and J by 2 bases, with 13 bases between the two germline ends. CDR3: CASSESGGGGNQPQHF. The CDR3 DNA reads TGTGCCAGCAGTGAAAGCGGGGGTGGTGGCAATCAGCCCCAGCATTTT.

The V call is TRBV28, the J call TRBJ1-1; D is perhaps TRBD1 (5 bases). Germline CDR1 reads MDHEN; CDR2 reads SYDVKM. The CDR3 is 14 amino acids. Trimming stripped 1 base from V and 0 bases from J, with 6 bases between. The CDR3 sequence is CASSLYRMNTEAFF. The CDR3 DNA reads as TGTGCCAGCAGTTTATACAGGATGAACACTGAAGCTTTCTTT.

V and J are TRBV18 and TRBJ2-7, with 12 bases aligning to TRBD2. The trim removed 4 bases at V and 1 base at J, leaving 2 bases unmatched. Germline V gene sequence: CDR1 KGHSH, CDR2 LQKENI. The CDR3 has 15 residues. CDR3 coding DNA: TGTGCCAGCTCACAGACTAGCGGGAGATCCTACGAGCAGTACTTC. This gives the protein CASSQTSGRSYEQYF.

The CDR3 bases are TGTGCCAGCAGACCGGGACAGGGGGTCAAATTGCAGTTCTTC. It codes for CASRPGQGVKLQFF. The chain joins TRBV2 to TRBJ2-1; 11 positions agree with TRBD1. Germline loops: CDR1 SNHLY, CDR2 FYNNEI. The CDR3 totals 14 residues. The junction had 10 bases not matched to a gene; V was cut back by 6 bases and J by 12 bases. Complete variable domain (other parts from reference TRBV2 and TRBJ2-1): EPEVTQTPSHQVTQMGQEVILRCVPISNHLYFYWYRQILGQKVEFLVSFYNNEISEKSEIFDDQFSVERPDGSNFTLKIRSTKLEDSAMYFCASRPGQGVKLQFFGPGTRLTVL.

The genes are TRBV28 and TRBJ1-2; D not resolved. CDR1 and CDR2 (germline): MDHEN, SYDVKM. The CDR3 totals 12 residues. V gave up 7 bases and J gave up 11 bases, with 17 bases separating them. CDR3 region: CASTTRSVGYTF. In DNA, the CDR3 is TGTGCCAGCACCACGAGGTCGGTGGGTTACACCTTC.

The chain joins TRBV12-3 or TRBV12-4 to TRBJ2-5, with a tentative D call TRBD2 (6 bases). The CDR3 is made up of 11 amino acids. The V gene lost 7 bases and the J gene lost 5 bases, with 8 bases spanning the gap. CDR3 coding DNA: TGTGCCAGCAAGGAGGGGGAGACCCAGTACTTC. Its protein product is CASKEGETQYF.

The chain carries TRBV7-9 and TRBJ1-2; TRBD1 agrees at 8 bases. The trim removed 5 bases at V and 3 bases at J, leaving 5 bases unmatched. The CDR3 sequence is 14 residues long. CDR1 and CDR2 from the germline V gene are SEHNR and FQNEAQ (reference sequence). The CDR3 DNA reads TGTGCCAGCAGCCTAACGACAGGGGACTATGGCTACACCTTC. Amino acid sequence: CASSLTTGDYGYTF.

V usage is TRBV27 and J usage is TRBJ1-2; 8 nucleotides agree with TRBD1. V was pared by 5 bases and J by 6 bases, with 5 bases of the junction left unmatched. Per the germline V gene, CDR1 is MNHEY and CDR2 is SMNVEV (reference sequence). The CDR3 runs 13 residues. The CDR3 DNA follows: TGTGCCAGCAGTGGACAGGGACCCCATGGCTACACCTTC. This translates into CASSGQGPHGYTF.

This rearrangement joins TRBV5-1 to TRBJ2-1; D is perhaps TRBD1 (6 bases). Germline CDR1 SGHRS, CDR2 YFSETQ. The CDR3 is 14 amino acids. Trimming cost V 4 bases and J 8 bases, with 16 bases left between them. The CDR3 nucleotides are TGCGCCAGCAGCCCCCGGACAGCCGGGGATGAGCAGTTCTTC. Amino acids: CASSPRTAGDEQFF.

This clone was observed a handful of times. The CDR3 sequence is CATTQGDGNTIYF. CDR3 DNA: TGTGCCACCACACAGGGAGACGGAAACACCATATATTTT. This sequence joins TRBV28 and TRBJ1-3, with D tentatively TRBD1 (6 bases). V was pared by 10 bases and J by 4 bases, with 14 bases between. The CDR3 contains 13 residues. CDR1 is MDHEN, CDR2 SYDVKM, per germline.

V is TRBV7-9 and J is TRBJ2-4; TRBD1 matches 10 bases. There are 19 residues in the CDR3. J gave up 0 bases and V 0 bases, and 8 bases lay outside the gene matches. Germline V CDR1 and CDR2: SEHNR, FQNEAQ (reference sequence). CDR3 bases: TGTGCCAGCAGCTTAGCGGTGGGACAGGGGATCGAAGCCAAAAACATTCAGTACTTC. Protein product: CASSLAVGQGIEAKNIQYF.

The gene calls are TRBV3-1 (or the pseudogene TRBV3-2) and TRBJ2-7, with no clear D. Trimming removed 5 bases at V and 2 bases at J, with 16 bases between. The CDR3 contains 15 residues. Per germline, CDR1 LGHDT and CDR2 YNNKEL (reference sequence). The CDR3 loop reads CASSVTYRITYEQYF. The CDR3, as DNA: TGTGCCAGCAGCGTCACTTACAGAATTACCTACGAGCAGTACTTC.

By share, this clone counts as medium-sized (0.01 to 0.1%). CDR3 amino acids: CASSSKPLEGAYGYTF. The DNA of the CDR3 is TGTGCCAGCAGTTCCAAACCCTTAGAGGGGGCATATGGCTACACCTTC. The chain links TRBV28 to TRBJ1-2; 7 positions agree with TRBD1. Trimming cost V 4 bases and J 5 bases; bases outside gene matches: 13. The CDR3 spans 16 residues. Germline CDR1 is MDHEN and CDR2 is SYDVKM.

This rearrangement joins TRBV11-3 to TRBJ1-2, with 8 positions matching TRBD1. The CDR3 has 16 residues. The germline CDR1 and CDR2 sequences are SGHNT and YENEEA. V gave up 1 base and J gave up 4 bases; unmatched junction bases: 8. CDR3 sequence: CASSLGGGQGFYGYTF. The CDR3, as DNA: TGTGCCAGCAGCTTAGGAGGCGGACAGGGCTTCTATGGCTACACCTTC.